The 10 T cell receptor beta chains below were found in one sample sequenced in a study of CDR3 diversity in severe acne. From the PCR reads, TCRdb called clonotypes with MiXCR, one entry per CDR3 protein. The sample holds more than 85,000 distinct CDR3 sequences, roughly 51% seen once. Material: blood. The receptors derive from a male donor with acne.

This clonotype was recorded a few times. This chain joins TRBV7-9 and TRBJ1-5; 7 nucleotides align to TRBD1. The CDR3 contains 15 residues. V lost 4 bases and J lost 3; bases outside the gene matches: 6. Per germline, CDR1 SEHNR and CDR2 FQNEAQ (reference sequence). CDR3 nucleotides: TGTGCCAGCAGCTCAGACAGGGAGAACAATCAGCCCCAGCATTTT. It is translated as CASSSDRENNQPQHF.

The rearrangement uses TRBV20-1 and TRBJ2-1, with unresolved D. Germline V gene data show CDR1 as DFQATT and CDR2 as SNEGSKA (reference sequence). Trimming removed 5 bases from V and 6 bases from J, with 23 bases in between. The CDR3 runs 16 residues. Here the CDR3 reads CSASSGRSLESNEQFF. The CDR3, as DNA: TGCAGTGCTTCTAGTGGCCGCAGCTTGGAGAGCAATGAGCAGTTCTTC.

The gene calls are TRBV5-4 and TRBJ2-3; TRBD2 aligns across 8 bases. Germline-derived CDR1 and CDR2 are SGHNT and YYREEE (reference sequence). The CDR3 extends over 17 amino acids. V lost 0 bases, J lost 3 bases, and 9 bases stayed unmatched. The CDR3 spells CASSLDAGRGRTDTQYF. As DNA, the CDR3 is TGTGCCAGCAGCTTGGATGCCGGGAGGGGCAGGACAGATACGCAGTATTTT.

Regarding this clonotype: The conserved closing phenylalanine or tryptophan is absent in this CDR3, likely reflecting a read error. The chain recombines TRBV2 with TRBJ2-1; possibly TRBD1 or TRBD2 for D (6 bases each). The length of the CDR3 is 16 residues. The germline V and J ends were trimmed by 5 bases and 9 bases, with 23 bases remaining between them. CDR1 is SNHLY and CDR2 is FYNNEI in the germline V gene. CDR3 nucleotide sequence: TGTGCCAGCAGTTGGACAGAGAACACCGGGGGCTCTGAGCAGTTCCTC. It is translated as CASSWTENTGGSEQFL.

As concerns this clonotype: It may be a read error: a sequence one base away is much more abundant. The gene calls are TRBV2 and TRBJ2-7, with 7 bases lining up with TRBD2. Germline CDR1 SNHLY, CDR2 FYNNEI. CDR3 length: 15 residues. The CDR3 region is CASSRASGSSNEQYF. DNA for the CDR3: TGTGCCAGCAGCCGAGCTAGCGGAAGCTCCAACGAGCAGTACTTC. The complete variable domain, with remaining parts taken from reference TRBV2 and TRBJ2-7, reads EPEVTQTPSHQVTQMGQEVILRCVPISNHLYFYWYRQILGQKVEFLVSFYNNEISEKSEIFDDQFSVERPDGSNFTLKIRSTKLEDSAMYFCASSRASGSSNEQYFGPGTRLTVT.

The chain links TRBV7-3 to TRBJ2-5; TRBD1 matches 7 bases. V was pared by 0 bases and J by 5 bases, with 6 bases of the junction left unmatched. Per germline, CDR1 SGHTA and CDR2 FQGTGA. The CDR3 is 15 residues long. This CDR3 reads CASSLTGGETETQYF. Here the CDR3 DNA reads TGTGCCAGCAGCTTAACAGGGGGCGAAACGGAGACCCAGTACTTC.

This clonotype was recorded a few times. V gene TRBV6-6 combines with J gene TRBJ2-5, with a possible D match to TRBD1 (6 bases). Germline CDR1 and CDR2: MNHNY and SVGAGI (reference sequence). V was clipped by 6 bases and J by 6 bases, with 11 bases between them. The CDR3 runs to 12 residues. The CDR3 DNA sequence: TGTGCCAGCAGACAGGGCGGGCAGACCCAGTACTTC. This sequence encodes CASRQGGQTQYF.

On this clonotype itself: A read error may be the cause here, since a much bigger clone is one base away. Here the CDR3 reads CASRGGLSYEQYF. DNA of the CDR3: TGTGCCAGCAGAGGCGGTCTTTCCTACGAGCAGTACTTC. The chain recombines TRBV6-5 with TRBJ2-7; D remains unclear. Trimming cost V 6 bases and J 1 base, with 10 bases left between them. The CDR3 sequence is 13 residues long. The germline V gene encodes CDR1 MNHEY and CDR2 SVGAGI.

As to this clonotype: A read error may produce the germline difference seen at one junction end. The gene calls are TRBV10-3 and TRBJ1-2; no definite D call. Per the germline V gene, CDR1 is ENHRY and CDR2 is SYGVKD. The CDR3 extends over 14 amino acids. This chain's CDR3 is CASSSKDLYYGYTF. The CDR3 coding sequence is TGTGCCAGCAGTTCCAAAGACCTCTACTATGGCTACACCTTC.

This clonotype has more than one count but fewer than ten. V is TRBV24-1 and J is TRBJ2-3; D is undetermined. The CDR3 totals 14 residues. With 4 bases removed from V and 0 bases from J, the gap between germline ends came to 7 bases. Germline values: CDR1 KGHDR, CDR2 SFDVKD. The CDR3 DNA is TGTGCCACCAGTGACCAGGCTAGCACAGATACGCAGTATTTT. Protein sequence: CATSDQASTDTQYF.